The rows below give T cell receptor beta chains drawn from one sample of a study of CD8 T cells in ankylosing spondylitis. TCRdb re-called the 5' RACE reads with MiXCR, one entry per CDR3 protein. The sample shows under 850,000 distinct CDR3 sequences, roughly 19% of them seen only once. Sequenced: blood, either unsorted or a sorted T cell fraction (not recorded which). The receptors derive from a male donor with ankylosing spondylitis. Both conserved end residues are part of each CDR3. A D gene is named only where the DNA matches it firmly. Size tells how often a clone was seen (once, few, many) or the class of an expanded clone, and some rows leave it out.

D gene: TRBD1
V gene: TRBV5-1
J gene: TRBJ2-1
clone size: .
CDR3 protein: CASTPGDRAYNEQFF
CDR3 DNA: TGCGCCAGCACCCCGGGGGACAGGGCCTACAATGAGCAGTTCTTC

D gene: TRBD1
V gene: TRBV3-1
J gene: TRBJ2-5
clone size: few
CDR3 protein: CASSISGTGETQYF
CDR3 DNA: TGTGCCAGCAGCATCTCCGGGACAGGGGAGACCCAGTACTTC

D gene: .
V gene: TRBV9
J gene: TRBJ2-5
clone size: many
CDR3 protein: CASSAGAQETQYF
CDR3 DNA: TGTGCCAGCAGCGCCGGGGCCCAAGAGACCCAGTACTTC

D gene: .
V gene: TRBV20-1
J gene: TRBJ2-7
clone size: few
CDR3 protein: CSARAWTGSYEQYF
CDR3 DNA: TGCAGTGCTAGGGCCTGGACGGGCTCCTACGAGCAGTACTTC

D gene: .
V gene: TRBV29-1
J gene: TRBJ2-2
clone size: few
CDR3 protein: CSVRERMNTGELFF
CDR3 DNA: TGCAGCGTTCGCGAGCGGATGAACACCGGGGAGCTGTTTTTT

D gene: TRBD2
V gene: TRBV4-1
J gene: TRBJ2-1
clone size: .
CDR3 protein: CASSKTGGPYNEQFF
CDR3 DNA: TGCGCCAGCAGCAAAACGGGGGGGCCCTACAATGAGCAGTTCTTC

D gene: .
V gene: TRBV12-3/TRBV12-4
J gene: TRBJ2-2
clone size: once
CDR3 protein: CASSAQAALSTGELFF
CDR3 DNA: TGTGCCAGCAGCGCTCAGGCGGCCCTGTCCACCGGGGAGCTGTTTTTT

D gene: .
V gene: TRBV7-3
J gene: TRBJ2-2
clone size: .
CDR3 protein: CASSPSAGTGELFF
CDR3 DNA: TGTGCCAGCAGCCCGTCAGCGGGTACCGGGGAGCTGTTTTTT

D gene: .
V gene: TRBV5-1
J gene: TRBJ2-7
clone size: .
CDR3 protein: CASSRGGLGRYEQYF
CDR3 DNA: TGCGCCAGCAGCCGGGGTGGGTTGGGTCGCTACGAGCAGTACTTC

D gene: .
V gene: TRBV4-2
J gene: TRBJ2-3
clone size: many
CDR3 protein: CASSPGADSKTDTQYF
CDR3 DNA: TGTGCCAGCAGCCCAGGGGCTGACAGTAAGACAGATACGCAGTATTTT

D gene: .
V gene: TRBV10-3
J gene: TRBJ2-3
clone size: .
CDR3 protein: CAISDGGGVSDTQYF
CDR3 DNA: TGTGCCATCAGTGATGGCGGAGGGGTGTCAGATACGCAGTATTTT

D gene: TRBD1
V gene: TRBV6-6
J gene: TRBJ2-7
clone size: few
CDR3 protein: CASSPTDRAEQYF
CDR3 DNA: TGTGCCAGCAGTCCCACGGACAGGGCCGAGCAGTACTTC

D gene: .
V gene: TRBV25-1
J gene: TRBJ1-1
clone size: few
CDR3 protein: CASSDPGTSNTEAFF
CDR3 DNA: TGTGCCAGCAGTGATCCCGGGACAAGCAACACTGAAGCTTTCTTT

D gene: .
V gene: TRBV20-1
J gene: TRBJ1-2
clone size: many
CDR3 protein: CSARDRPGYGYTF
CDR3 DNA: TGCAGTGCTAGAGATCGACCAGGCTATGGCTACACCTTC

D gene: TRBD2
V gene: TRBV6-1
J gene: TRBJ2-7
clone size: .
CDR3 protein: CASSRVGDGGAYEQYF
CDR3 DNA: TGTGCCAGCAGCCGCGTGGGGGACGGGGGGGCATACGAGCAGTACTTC

D gene: TRBD1
V gene: TRBV20-1
J gene: TRBJ2-7
clone size: few
CDR3 protein: CSAIPGQGGEQYF
CDR3 DNA: TGCAGTGCTATCCCGGGACAGGGTGGCGAGCAGTACTTC

D gene: .
V gene: TRBV10-3
J gene: TRBJ2-1
clone size: many
CDR3 protein: CAISEIRPGNEQFF
CDR3 DNA: TGTGCCATCAGTGAGATACGGCCGGGGAATGAGCAGTTCTTC

D gene: TRBD2
V gene: TRBV5-6
J gene: TRBJ2-1
clone size: few
CDR3 protein: CASSGGLAGYNEQFF
CDR3 DNA: TGTGCCAGCAGCGGGGGACTAGCGGGATACAATGAGCAGTTCTTC

D gene: .
V gene: TRBV5-4
J gene: TRBJ2-1
clone size: .
CDR3 protein: CASSLWTVNYNEQFF
CDR3 DNA: TGTGCCAGCAGCTTGTGGACAGTGAACTACAATGAGCAGTTCTTC

D gene: .
V gene: TRBV5-1
J gene: TRBJ2-3
clone size: few
CDR3 protein: CASSLGLGSTYDTQYF
CDR3 DNA: TGCGCCAGCAGCTTGGGGCTAGGAAGTACATACGATACGCAGTATTTT

D gene: TRBD2
V gene: TRBV5-1
J gene: TRBJ2-5
clone size: .
CDR3 protein: CASSLDVEFGGGPQETQYF
CDR3 DNA: TGCGCCAGCAGCTTGGATGTTGAGTTTGGCGGGGGGCCCCAAGAGACCCAGTACTTC

D gene: .
V gene: TRBV4-1
J gene: TRBJ1-1
clone size: few
CDR3 protein: CASSPSGRVSTEAFF
CDR3 DNA: TGCGCCAGCAGCCCCTCGGGGAGGGTGAGCACTGAAGCTTTCTTT

D gene: .
V gene: TRBV20-1
J gene: TRBJ2-2
clone size: .
CDR3 protein: CSARDGVGELFF
CDR3 DNA: TGCAGTGCTAGAGATGGGGTCGGGGAGCTGTTTTTT

D gene: .
V gene: TRBV20-1
J gene: TRBJ1-4
clone size: .
CDR3 protein: CSANLRGFNEKLFF
CDR3 DNA: TGCAGTGCTAATCTTAGGGGGTTTAATGAAAAACTGTTTTTT

D gene: TRBD2
V gene: TRBV7-8
J gene: TRBJ2-3
clone size: few
CDR3 protein: CASSLMWTSGSSTDTQYF
CDR3 DNA: TGTGCCAGCAGCTTAATGTGGACTAGCGGGAGCTCAACAGATACGCAGTATTTT

D gene: .
V gene: TRBV12-3/TRBV12-4
J gene: TRBJ2-3
clone size: .
CDR3 protein: CASSSRDPDTQYF
CDR3 DNA: TGTGCCAGCAGTTCCCGGGACCCAGATACGCAGTATTTT

D gene: TRBD2
V gene: TRBV6-2/TRBV6-3
J gene: TRBJ2-4
clone size: .
CDR3 protein: CASVGAGRVPNIQYF
CDR3 DNA: TGTGCCAGCGTAGGGGCAGGGAGGGTGCCCAACATTCAGTACTTC

D gene: .
V gene: TRBV2
J gene: TRBJ1-1
clone size: .
CDR3 protein: CASSVGSGSLFF
CDR3 DNA: .

D gene: .
V gene: TRBV5-1
J gene: TRBJ2-6
clone size: many
CDR3 protein: CASSLGSLGNSGANVLTF
CDR3 DNA: TGCGCCAGCAGCTTGGGCTCCCTAGGCAACTCTGGGGCCAACGTCCTGACTTTC

D gene: TRBD2
V gene: TRBV3-1
J gene: TRBJ2-2
clone size: few
CDR3 protein: CASGRASGELFF
CDR3 DNA: TGCGCTAGCGGGAGGGCCTCCGGGGAGCTGTTTTTT

D gene: .
V gene: TRBV7-9
J gene: TRBJ1-2
clone size: .
CDR3 protein: CASRDNYGYTF
CDR3 DNA: TGTGCCAGCCGGGATAACTATGGCTACACCTTC

D gene: .
V gene: TRBV7-9
J gene: TRBJ1-3
clone size: few
CDR3 protein: CASSGYSGNTIYF
CDR3 DNA: TGTGCCAGCAGCGGATATAGCGGAAACACCATATATTTT

D gene: TRBD1
V gene: TRBV29-1
J gene: TRBJ2-7
clone size: many
CDR3 protein: CSVDRGYEQYF
CDR3 DNA: TGCAGCGTAGACAGGGGCTACGAGCAGTACTTC

D gene: .
V gene: TRBV7-2
J gene: TRBJ2-1
clone size: .
CDR3 protein: CASSQTGAVVEQFF
CDR3 DNA: TGTGCCAGCAGCCAGACAGGTGCGGTTGTCGAGCAGTTCTTC

D gene: .
V gene: TRBV4-1
J gene: TRBJ2-3
clone size: .
CDR3 protein: CASSQDFSDYLTDTQYF
CDR3 DNA: TGCGCCAGCAGCCAAGATTTTTCGGACTACCTGACAGATACGCAGTATTTT

D gene: .
V gene: TRBV7-9
J gene: TRBJ2-3
clone size: .
CDR3 protein: CASSLNSAGTDTQYF
CDR3 DNA: TGTGCCAGCAGCTTAAACTCGGCAGGCACAGATACGCAGTATTTT

D gene: TRBD1
V gene: TRBV5-1
J gene: TRBJ1-1
clone size: .
CDR3 protein: CASSFRQGFNTEAFF
CDR3 DNA: TGCGCCAGCAGCTTCCGACAGGGGTTCAACACTGAAGCTTTCTTT

D gene: .
V gene: TRBV9
J gene: TRBJ2-3
clone size: once
CDR3 protein: CASSVELASTDTQYF
CDR3 DNA: TGTGCCAGCAGCGTAGAGTTAGCGTCCACAGATACGCAGTATTTT

D gene: TRBD1
V gene: TRBV29-1
J gene: TRBJ1-1
clone size: .
CDR3 protein: CSVAGQGGTEAFF
CDR3 DNA: TGCAGCGTCGCCGGACAGGGGGGCACTGAAGCTTTCTTT

D gene: .
V gene: TRBV27
J gene: TRBJ2-2
clone size: few
CDR3 protein: CASSGSGVTGELFF
CDR3 DNA: TGTGCCAGTTCAGGTTCAGGGGTTACCGGGGAGCTGTTTTTT

D gene: TRBD2
V gene: TRBV10-3
J gene: TRBJ2-7
clone size: few
CDR3 protein: CAIRGTSGVYEQYF
CDR3 DNA: TGTGCCATCAGAGGGACTAGCGGAGTTTACGAGCAGTACTTC

D gene: TRBD1
V gene: TRBV18
J gene: TRBJ2-1
clone size: .
CDR3 protein: CASTPGQGMDEQFF
CDR3 DNA: TGTGCCAGCACCCCGGGACAGGGTATGGATGAGCAGTTCTTC

D gene: .
V gene: TRBV29-1
J gene: TRBJ2-7
clone size: .
CDR3 protein: CSVEDPGTTYEQYF
CDR3 DNA: TGCAGCGTTGAAGATCCCGGCACCACCTACGAGCAGTACTTC

D gene: .
V gene: TRBV27
J gene: TRBJ2-5
clone size: few
CDR3 protein: CASSPLAEKTQYF
CDR3 DNA: TGTGCCAGCAGTCCATTAGCGGAGAAGACCCAGTACTTC

D gene: .
V gene: TRBV12-3/TRBV12-4
J gene: TRBJ2-7
clone size: many
CDR3 protein: CASSFGESYEQYF
CDR3 DNA: TGTGCCAGCAGTTTCGGGGAGTCCTACGAGCAGTACTTC

D gene: .
V gene: TRBV7-9
J gene: TRBJ2-5
clone size: few
CDR3 protein: CASSRGQLETQYF
CDR3 DNA: TGTGCCAGCAGCCGCGGACAGCTGGAGACCCAGTACTTC

D gene: TRBD1
V gene: TRBV6-5
J gene: TRBJ1-6
clone size: .
CDR3 protein: CASSYSPGQGASYNSPLHF
CDR3 DNA: TGTGCCAGCAGTTACTCACCGGGACAGGGGGCCTCCTATAATTCACCCCTCCACTTT